This T cell receptor (beta chain) was found in a study of Graves' ophthalmopathy and Graves' hyperthyroidism. Overall study findings and caveats: Also, most clonotypes expanded in the thyroid above 0.001 frequency appeared in blood.

Germline V gives CDR1 DFQATT, CDR2 SNEGSKA (reference sequence). Trimming pared 2 bases from V and 6 bases from J, leaving 17 bases between. This CDR3 is 14 amino acids long. RNA transcripts served as template for amplifying TCR beta CDR3 sequences. The library came from an HTBI-primed first-round RT-PCR and a second-round multiplex PCR. TCRdb re-analysed the multiplex PCR reads in MiXCR, keeping a single row per CDR3 protein. The sample consists of 500,000 to 800,000 distinct CDR3 sequences, 35% to 50% of them appearing once. In the case of this clonotype: What it binds is unknown.

V gene TRBV20-1 combines with J gene TRBJ2-7, with D perhaps matching TRBD1 or TRBD2 (5 bases each). The sequence was obtained from an adult man with Graves' ophthalmopathy. Sequencing was done on a sample of peripheral blood. The CDR3 sequence: CSARTILGDREQYF. The CDR3 DNA follows: TGCAGTGCTAGAACAATTCTCGGGGACCGCGAGCAGTACTTC.